The 29 T cell receptor beta chains given below trace back to one sample, sequenced in a study of T cell repertoires in cytomegalovirus infection. From the reads, TCRdb called clonotypes with MiXCR, one entry per CDR3 protein. The sample lists just under 500,000 distinct CDR3 sequences, roughly 34% occurring once. Antigens for these TCRs are unknown. Sequencing was performed on cultured PBMCs, taken from culture after CMV antigen stimulation. The receptors were gathered from a human donor in good health (CMV status not recorded). Some clones in this sample may be carry-over from other donors' samples.

This clonotype occurred a few times. The chain employs TRBV7-2 and TRBJ2-1, with D unresolved. Germline loops: CDR1 SGHTA, CDR2 FQGNSA. This CDR3 has 11 residues. The V end was cut by 4 bases, the J end by 8 bases, with 6 bases between. The CDR3 loop is CASSYRYEQFF. The DNA of the CDR3 is TGTGCCAGCAGCTACCGGTATGAGCAGTTCTTC.

There are a few counts of this clonotype. CDR3 residues: CASDNRGQGRNQPQHF. DNA of the CDR3: TGTGCCAGTGACAACAGGGGCCAGGGCCGGAATCAGCCCCAGCATTTT. V usage is TRBV19 and J usage is TRBJ1-5, with 7 bases fitting TRBD1. The trim removed 8 bases at V and 4 bases at J, leaving 14 bases unmatched. The V gene's germline CDR1 is LNHDA and CDR2 SQIVND (reference sequence). The CDR3 length is 16 residues.

This clonotype appeared a few times. The chain links TRBV7-2 to TRBJ1-5, with a possible D match to TRBD1 (5 bases). The V gene's germline CDR1 is SGHTA and CDR2 FQGNSA. The V and J ends lost 1 base and 9 bases respectively, with 16 bases between them. The length of the CDR3 is 15 residues. Here the CDR3 reads CASSLGQGIGLPQHF. As DNA, the CDR3 is TGTGCCAGCAGCTTAGGCCAGGGTATCGGTCTGCCCCAGCATTTT.

The V call is TRBV20-1, the J call TRBJ2-2; 7 bases are shared with TRBD2. Germline V gene data show CDR1 as DFQATT and CDR2 as SNEGSKA (reference sequence). J gave up 5 bases and V 1 base, and 7 bases lay outside the gene matches. The CDR3 is made up of 15 amino acids. CDR3 protein: CSARGGGSGTGELFF. As DNA, the CDR3 is TGCAGTGCTAGAGGGGGCGGGAGTGGAACCGGGGAGCTGTTTTTT.

This clonotype was counted at least ten times. The chain joins TRBV7-2 to TRBJ2-3, with a possible D match to TRBD2 (6 bases). The CDR3 totals 15 residues. Germline-derived CDR1 and CDR2 are SGHTA and FQGNSA. V was shortened by 3 bases and J by 3 bases, with 13 bases between the two germline ends. CDR3 DNA sequence: TGTGCCAGCAGCTTGGAGGGAGGAATGACAGATACGCAGTATTTT. Amino acids: CASSLEGGMTDTQYF.

The chain is built from TRBV14 and TRBJ2-1; D is undetermined. V was shortened by 1 base and J by 3 bases, with 7 bases between the two germline ends. Germline V gives CDR1 SGHDN, CDR2 FVKESK. The CDR3 is made up of 14 amino acids. CDR3 sequence (DNA): TGTGCCAGCAGCCAAGTCGCAGGCTACAATGAGCAGTTCTTC. Its translation is CASSQVAGYNEQFF.

The table lists this clonotype with many counts. The chain joins TRBV7-2 to TRBJ1-1; TRBD1 might be the D (5 bases). The CDR3 is 14 residues long. The V end lost 1 base, the J end lost 4 bases, and 10 bases lay between the germline ends. Per germline, CDR1 SGHTA and CDR2 FQGNSA. The CDR3 DNA sequence: TGTGCCAGCAGCTTAGGCGCAGGGAGCACTGAAGCTTTCTTT. Protein sequence: CASSLGAGSTEAFF.

This chain joins TRBV4-1 and TRBJ2-1; 10 bases map to TRBD2. The ends lost 6 bases at V and 8 bases at J; junction bases unmatched: 10. Per germline, CDR1 MGHRA and CDR2 YSYEKL. The length of the CDR3 is 15 residues. CDR3 amino acids: CASSQSGLAGDEQFF. The CDR3 DNA sequence: TGCGCCAGCAGTCAATCGGGCCTAGCGGGAGATGAGCAGTTCTTC.

This sequence joins TRBV12-3 or TRBV12-4 and TRBJ2-1; the match to TRBD2 covers 13 bases. The CDR3 covers 15 residues. J gave up 8 bases and V 6 bases, and 7 bases lay outside the gene matches. The CDR3 loop is CASRVGLAGQYEQFF. The CDR3 bases are TGTGCCAGCAGAGTGGGACTAGCGGGACAGTATGAGCAGTTCTTC.

The V and J genes are TRBV20-1 and TRBJ2-5; possible D gene TRBD2, 5 bases. The germline V and J ends were trimmed by 2 bases and 5 bases, with 12 bases remaining between them. CDR3 length: 13 amino acids. Germline CDR1 reads DFQATT; CDR2 reads SNEGSKA (reference sequence). CDR3 region: CSARTGVQETQYF. Written as DNA, the CDR3 is TGCAGTGCTAGAACCGGGGTTCAGGAGACCCAGTACTTC.

The genes are TRBV4-1 and TRBJ2-1; 10 nucleotides match TRBD1. There are 16 residues in the CDR3. Germline assignment: CDR1 MGHRA and CDR2 YSYEKL. J lost 1 base, V lost 3 bases, and 3 bases had no gene match. The CDR3 spells CASSQGDRGSYNEQFF. CDR3 DNA sequence: TGCGCCAGCAGCCAGGGGGACAGGGGTTCCTACAATGAGCAGTTCTTC.

This clonotype has only a few counts. The gene calls are TRBV6-2 or TRBV6-3 and TRBJ1-1; D possibly corresponds to TRBD1 (6 bases). The CDR3 extends over 15 amino acids. Germline assignment: CDR1 MNHEY and CDR2 SVGEGT. Trimming took off 5 bases at V and 5 bases at J, with 18 bases between the two ends. CDR3 sequence: CASSPMQGMETEAFF. The DNA of the CDR3 is TGTGCCAGCAGTCCCATGCAGGGGATGGAGACTGAAGCTTTCTTT.

This clonotype was seen a few times. The V call is TRBV28, the J call TRBJ1-2; D is ambiguous. The CDR3 is 13 residues long. Trimming removed 6 bases from V and 4 bases from J, with 12 bases in between. Germline V gene lookup returns CDR1 MDHEN and CDR2 SYDVKM. CDR3 amino acids: CASSQGPLYGYTF. Here the CDR3 DNA reads TGTGCCAGCAGCCAAGGACCGCTCTATGGCTACACCTTC.

The table lists this clonotype with a count of one. The chain uses TRBV15 and TRBJ2-1, with D perhaps matching TRBD1 (7 bases). This CDR3 is built from 14 residues. Germline-derived CDR1 and CDR2 are LNHNV and YYDKDF (reference sequence). With 4 bases removed from V and 4 bases from J, the gap between germline ends came to 11 bases. This chain's CDR3 is CATSNQGGYNEQFF. CDR3 coding DNA: TGTGCCACCAGCAATCAGGGGGGATACAATGAGCAGTTCTTC.

The V call is TRBV7-6, the J call TRBJ2-2, with D possibly matching TRBD2 (5 bases). In germline, CDR1 is SGHVS, CDR2 FNYEAQ. The CDR3 totals 15 residues. Trimming shortened V by 1 base and J by 7 bases, and 13 bases separated the two germline ends. CDR3 nucleotide sequence: TGTGCCAGCAGCTTAGGCGAGGGAGTGGGCGGGGAGCTGTTTTTT. Encoded protein: CASSLGEGVGGELFF.

The chain is built from TRBV5-1 and TRBJ2-1; TRBD2 matches 9 bases. Germline V CDR1 and CDR2: SGHRS, YFSETQ. CDR3 size: 15 residues. The V gene end was trimmed by 4 bases and the J gene end by 6 bases; junction bases not matched to a gene: 8. Here the CDR3 DNA reads TGCGCCAGCAGCATTACCGGGACTAGCTCCAATGAGCAGTTCTTC. Translated: CASSITGTSSNEQFF.

The CDR3 region has the DNA TGTGCCAGCAGCCCGGCAGGGGCATTGGGCTACACCTTC. It translates to CASSPAGALGYTF. The rearrangement links TRBV7-2 to TRBJ1-2, with a possible D match to TRBD1 (6 bases). Germline lookup yields CDR1 SGHTA and CDR2 FQGNSA. The CDR3 loop spans 13 amino acids. V was shortened by 5 bases and J by 8 bases, with 15 bases between the two germline ends. The full variable domain, its missing parts supplied by reference TRBV7-2 and TRBJ1-2, is GAGVSQSPSNKVTEKGKDVELRCDPISGHTALYWYRQSLGQGLEFLIYFQGNSAPDKSGLPSDRFSAERTGGSVSTLTIQRTQQEDSAVYLCASSPAGALGYTFGSGTRLTVV.

The chain recombines TRBV18 with TRBJ2-4; D is possibly TRBD2 (6 bases). The CDR3 loop spans 15 amino acids. The germline V gene encodes CDR1 KGHSH and CDR2 LQKENI. V dropped 1 base and J dropped 0 bases, with 7 bases sitting between them. CDR3 bases: TGTGCCAGCTCACCACTAGCGGAAGCCAAAAACATTCAGTACTTC. Translation: CASSPLAEAKNIQYF.

This clonotype came up a few times. This sequence joins TRBV7-2 and TRBJ1-5, with unresolved D. The germline V and J ends were trimmed by 5 bases and 5 bases, with 13 bases remaining between them. Looked up from germline, CDR1 is SGHTA and CDR2 is FQGNSA. The length of the CDR3 is 14 residues. CDR3 residues: CASSPRFPDQPQHF. Written as DNA, the CDR3 is TGTGCCAGCAGCCCCCGCTTTCCAGATCAGCCCCAGCATTTT.

Worth noting for this clonotype: Given a much more abundant clone one base away, this may be a read error. The rearrangement links TRBV7-2 to TRBJ2-7, with D perhaps matching TRBD2 (5 bases). The CDR3 has 16 amino acids. Deletions cut 5 bases from V and 5 bases from J, with 22 bases between. Looked up from germline, CDR1 is SGHTA and CDR2 is FQGNSA. The CDR3 DNA is TGTGCCAGCAGCACCAAGACTAAGGACGGAACGCACGAGCAGTACTTC. Translation gives CASSTKTKDGTHEQYF.

This clonotype was seen a handful of times. V is TRBV4-3 and J is TRBJ2-7, with D perhaps TRBD2 (6 bases). The V end was cut by 1 base, the J end by 3 bases, with 10 bases between. Germline CDR1 and CDR2: LGHNA and YSLEER. This CDR3 comprises 14 residues. The chain's CDR3 is CASSQGGGNYEQYF. The CDR3 DNA sequence: TGCGCCAGCAGCCAAGGGGGAGGAAACTACGAGCAGTACTTC.

This chain connects TRBV4-1 to TRBJ1-5; 7 bases align to TRBD1. Germline-derived CDR1 and CDR2 are MGHRA and YSYEKL. The CDR3 is made up of 15 amino acids. With 9 bases clipped from V and 0 bases from J, the junction kept 8 bases outside the gene matches. CDR3 residues: CASRQGALSNQPQHF. The CDR3 DNA reads TGCGCCAGTAGACAGGGAGCCCTTAGCAATCAGCCCCAGCATTTT.

The chain employs TRBV7-2 and TRBJ2-1; 9 bases are shared with TRBD2. J gave up 7 bases and V 4 bases, and 8 bases lay outside the gene matches. The CDR3 contains 15 residues. Germline V gene sequence: CDR1 SGHTA, CDR2 FQGNSA. CDR3 amino acids: CASSSRLAEVNEQFF. DNA of the CDR3: TGTGCCAGCAGCTCTAGACTAGCGGAGGTGAATGAGCAGTTCTTC.

On this clonotype: Since a much larger clone is just one base distant, this may be a read error. The chain is built from TRBV7-8 and TRBJ1-6, with unresolved D. The germline gives CDR1 SGHVS, CDR2 FQNEAQ. CDR3 length: 17 residues. V was cut by 7 bases and J by 0 bases, with 16 bases left in between. The CDR3 here is CASTEFLPDSYNSPLHF. DNA of the CDR3: TGTGCCAGCACCGAGTTCCTCCCGGACTCCTATAATTCACCCCTCCACTTT.

This clonotype was detected once. The junction shows a germline mismatch at one end, possibly a read error. The chain uses TRBV5-3 and TRBJ2-1; 9 bases fit TRBD2. TRBV5-3 is placed among ORFs of uncertain function. The CDR3 loop spans 17 amino acids. CDR3 loop: CASSLRWAGGSGNEQFF. CDR3 DNA sequence: TGTGCCAGCAGCTTGCGTTGGGCGGGAGGGTCTGGCAATGAGCAGTTCTTC.

V is TRBV27 and J is TRBJ2-1; D not certain. The CDR3 loop spans 12 amino acids. V was cut by 0 bases and J by 10 bases, with 7 bases left in between. The germline CDR1 and CDR2 sequences are MNHEY and SMNVEV (reference sequence). Written as DNA, the CDR3 is TGTGCCAGCAGTTTATCTAGCCGAGAGCAGTTCTTC. It codes for CASSLSSREQFF.

This clonotype was counted a few times. This chain links TRBV11-2 with TRBJ1-5; 10 bases match TRBD1. Per the germline V gene, CDR1 is SGHAT and CDR2 is FQNNGV. This CDR3 has 19 amino acids. V was clipped by 2 bases and J by 6 bases; unmatched bases: 16. The CDR3: CASSLLGTGASGRGQPQHF. CDR3 bases: TGTGCCAGCAGCTTACTCGGGACAGGGGCATCCGGTAGAGGTCAGCCCCAGCATTTT.

V is TRBV6-1 and J is TRBJ2-7; 12 positions match TRBD1. Germline lookup yields CDR1 MNHNS and CDR2 SASEGT. This CDR3 has 21 residues. J gave up 3 bases and V 0 bases, and 18 bases lay outside the gene matches. This chain's CDR3 is CASSEANLGTGGSPRIYEQYV. The DNA of the CDR3 is TGTGCCAGCAGTGAAGCGAATCTAGGGACAGGGGGCTCTCCCCGTATCTACGAGCAGTACGTC.

This clonotype was picked up a small number of times. The chain carries TRBV5-1 and TRBJ2-1, with 12 bases aligning to TRBD2. The germline V gene encodes CDR1 SGHRS and CDR2 YFSETQ. Trimming took 3 bases from V and 7 from J; bases not matched to a gene: 11. This CDR3 spans 17 amino acids. DNA of the CDR3: TGCGCCAGCAGCTCTGGGGTACTAGCGGGAGGTGGGAATGAGCAGTTCTTC. It codes for CASSSGVLAGGGNEQFF.